The 26 T cell receptor beta chains listed next were all sequenced from one sample in a study of T cells after yellow fever vaccination. TCRdb processed the 5' RACE reads anew with MiXCR; each CDR3 protein has one entry. Of 300,000 or so distinct CDR3 sequences listed, 10% to 15% were seen once; the top ten hold about 0.51%. The sample was CD4+ T cells sorted from PBMCs, taken 45 days after the yellow fever booster vaccination. The source is a man in his thirties or forties who received the YFV17D yellow fever vaccine.

This clonotype was counted only a few times. The chain uses TRBV7-9 and TRBJ2-3, with D perhaps given as TRBD1 or TRBD2 (5 bases each). CDR1 SEHNR and CDR2 FQNEAQ come from the germline V gene (reference sequence). Trimming stripped 3 bases from V and 3 bases from J, with 16 bases between. This CDR3 contains 16 residues. Here the CDR3 reads CASSLVGPTRTDTQYF. For the CDR3, the DNA is TGTGCCAGCAGCTTGGTGGGACCCACGAGGACAGATACGCAGTATTTT.

V usage is TRBV28 and J usage is TRBJ2-1; D is perhaps TRBD1 or TRBD2 (8 bases each). Deletions cut 8 bases from V and 2 bases from J, with 25 bases between. CDR3 length: 18 residues. From germline, CDR1 is MDHEN and CDR2 SYDVKM. CDR3 region: CASPATGVSGRAYNEQFF. The CDR3 DNA reads as TGTGCCAGCCCGGCGACAGGGGTCAGCGGGAGAGCCTACAATGAGCAGTTCTTC. Based on the CDR3 plus reference TRBV28 and TRBJ2-1, the full variable domain is DVKVTQSSRYLVKRTGEKVFLECVQDMDHENMFWYRQDPGLGLRLIYFSYDVKMKEKGDIPEGYSVSREKKERFSLILESASTNQTSMYLCASPATGVSGRAYNEQFFGPGTRLTVL.

This clonotype was seen just once. The V gene is TRBV3-1, the J gene TRBJ2-7; D is uncertain. Trimming removed 1 base at V and 3 bases at J, with 16 bases between. This CDR3 has 16 residues. In germline, CDR1 is LGHDT, CDR2 YNNKEL (reference sequence). The CDR3 is CASSQASPLGYYEQYF. For the CDR3, the DNA is TGTGCCAGCAGCCAAGCTTCCCCCCTAGGGTACTACGAGCAGTACTTC.

This clonotype was seen more than once but under ten times. The genes are TRBV5-1 and TRBJ2-3; 8 nucleotides line up with TRBD1. Germline CDR1 SGHRS, CDR2 YFSETQ. The CDR3 loop spans 14 amino acids. J was trimmed by 6 bases and V by 4 bases; bases with no gene match: 7. The CDR3 nucleotides read TGCGCCAGCAGCCCCGGACAGGGTGCGGATACGCAGTATTTT. It translates to CASSPGQGADTQYF.

The chain is built from TRBV4-2 and TRBJ2-2, with 10 bases that match TRBD2. J lost 4 bases, V lost 3 bases, and 11 bases had no gene match. This CDR3 contains 18 residues. The germline V gene encodes CDR1 LGHNA and CDR2 YNFKEQ. CDR3 sequence: CASSHAGLAASGTGELFF. The CDR3 coding sequence is TGTGCCAGCAGCCACGCCGGACTAGCGGCTTCGGGCACCGGGGAGCTGTTTTTT.

This clonotype was recorded a few times. This chain connects TRBV4-3 to TRBJ2-3; 9 bases line up with TRBD1. V dropped 8 bases and J dropped 3; count of bases not matched to a gene: 9. From germline, CDR1 is LGHNA and CDR2 YSLEER. This CDR3 comprises 15 residues. CDR3 region: CASSRDRVKTDTQYF. The CDR3 DNA reads as TGCGCCAGCTCCCGGGACAGGGTGAAAACAGATACGCAGTATTTT.

This chain links TRBV6-6 with TRBJ2-3; D gene uncertain. The V gene's germline CDR1 is MNHNY and CDR2 SVGAGI (reference sequence). The CDR3 is made up of 13 amino acids. V was pared by 6 bases and J by 4 bases, with 11 bases between. CDR3 bases: TGTGCCAGCAGCCTTCCCGTTGCAGATACGCAGTATTTT. Residues: CASSLPVADTQYF.

The chain is built from TRBV4-3 and TRBJ2-5; 15 positions agree with TRBD2. Germline loops: CDR1 LGHNA, CDR2 YSLEER. Germline trimming cut 1 base from V and 3 bases from J; bases unmatched to any gene: 0. This CDR3 comprises 16 residues. CDR3 sequence: CASSQGTSGREETQYF. The CDR3 DNA sequence: TGCGCCAGCAGCCAAGGGACTAGCGGGAGGGAAGAGACCCAGTACTTC.

This clonotype was counted between two and nine times. The J gene is TRBJ2-1, the V gene TRBV6-5; D remains unclear. The CDR3 loop spans 15 amino acids. V lost 5 bases, J lost 3 bases, and 14 bases lay in between. CDR1 is MNHEY, CDR2 SVGAGI, per germline. The CDR3 sequence is CASSPGVGNYNEQFF. CDR3 nucleotides: TGTGCCAGCAGTCCCGGAGTGGGGAACTACAATGAGCAGTTCTTC.

Many counts were recorded for this clonotype. The chain carries TRBV12-3 or TRBV12-4 and TRBJ1-3, with D hard to call. This CDR3 is built from 14 residues. V lost 3 bases to trimming and J lost 1 base, with 7 bases between them. CDR3 amino acids: CASSFATSGNTIYF. In DNA form, the CDR3 reads TGTGCCAGCAGTTTTGCGACTTCTGGAAACACCATATATTTT.

The V and J genes are TRBV7-2 and TRBJ2-1; 7 nucleotides agree with TRBD2. The CDR3 spans 17 residues. Germline V lookup: CDR1 SGHTA, CDR2 FQGNSA. Germline trimming cut 6 bases from V and 7 bases from J; bases unmatched to any gene: 18. CDR3 sequence: CASRPGRRRERYNEQFF. The CDR3 coding sequence is TGTGCCAGCAGACCCGGGAGGAGGCGGGAGAGGTATAATGAGCAGTTCTTC.

The chain employs TRBV20-1 and TRBJ1-5; D not resolved. V lost 3 bases and J lost 6, with 15 bases in between. Germline values: CDR1 DFQATT, CDR2 SNEGSKA (reference sequence). This CDR3 has 14 amino acids. CDR3 amino acids: CSASPPKGGQPQHF. Written as DNA, the CDR3 is TGCAGTGCTAGCCCCCCTAAGGGAGGTCAGCCCCAGCATTTT.

This clonotype was picked up a small number of times. This chain links TRBV6-5 with TRBJ2-7; TRBD1 matches at 11 bases. With 4 bases clipped from V and 3 bases from J, the junction kept 8 bases outside the gene matches. CDR3 size: 16 residues. CDR1 and CDR2 (germline): MNHEY, SVGAGI. DNA for the CDR3: TGTGCCAGCAGTTCCCTGGGGGGACAGGGGGTCTACGAGCAGTACTTC. Its translation is CASSSLGGQGVYEQYF.

The CDR3 nucleotides read TGTGCCAGCACCCGGGACACCCACACAGATACGCAGTATTTT. Its translation: CASTRDTHTDTQYF. This sequence joins TRBV9 and TRBJ2-3; D perhaps matches TRBD1 (6 bases). Trimming took off 6 bases at V and 2 bases at J, with 13 bases between the two ends. The CDR3 has 14 residues. Germline CDR1 and CDR2: SGDLS and YYNGEE.

The chain recombines TRBV29-1 with TRBJ2-1, with 7 bases aligning to TRBD2. V shed 4 bases, J shed 0 bases, and the junction held 12 bases outside the gene matches. The CDR3 contains 17 residues. Per the germline V gene, CDR1 is SQVTM and CDR2 is ANQGSEA. The CDR3 loop is CSVAEMEAGSSYNEQFF. CDR3 sequence (DNA): TGCAGCGTTGCGGAAATGGAAGCGGGGAGCTCCTACAATGAGCAGTTCTTC.

V usage is TRBV12-3 or TRBV12-4 and J usage is TRBJ2-1; 9 nucleotides agree with TRBD1. Germline trimming cut 6 bases from V and 7 bases from J; bases unmatched to any gene: 7. The CDR3 is 14 residues long. The CDR3, as DNA: TGTGCCAGCAGACTCCGGGACAGGGCGAATGAGCAGTTCTTC. Translation: CASRLRDRANEQFF.

V and J are TRBV4-3 and TRBJ2-3, with TRBD2 identical over 7 bases. This CDR3 is built from 18 residues. After removal of 1 base from V and 2 bases from J, the junction contained 12 bases not matched to a gene. The germline CDR1 and CDR2 sequences are LGHNA and YSLEER. The CDR3 sequence is CASSQGLGVAGYTDTQYF. DNA of the CDR3: TGCGCCAGCAGCCAAGGTCTTGGAGTAGCGGGCTACACAGATACGCAGTATTTT.

The CDR3 region is CASSRQARETQYF. CDR3 sequence (DNA): TGTGCCAGCAGTCGACAGGCGAGGGAGACCCAGTACTTC. The chain is built from TRBV12-3 or TRBV12-4 and TRBJ2-5; perhaps TRBD1 as D (6 bases). V lost 5 bases to trimming and J lost 5 bases, with 12 bases between them. The CDR3 spans 13 residues.

This clonotype was seen more than once but under ten times. This chain joins TRBV9 and TRBJ2-5, with D perhaps matching TRBD2 (5 bases). Trimming pared 1 base from V and 4 bases from J, leaving 8 bases between. Germline V gene data show CDR1 as SGDLS and CDR2 as YYNGEE. CDR3 size: 13 residues. Here the CDR3 DNA reads TGTGCCAGCAGCGTAAGAGGAGGAGAGACCCAGTACTTC. The encoded protein is CASSVRGGETQYF. The full variable domain, in which reference TRBV9 and TRBJ2-5 provide the parts outside the CDR3, is DSGVTQTPKHLITATGQRVTLRCSPRSGDLSVYWYQQSLDQGLQFLIQYYNGEERAKGNILERFSAQQFPDLHSELNLSSLELGDSALYFCASSVRGGETQYFGPGTRLLVL.

The chain combines TRBV12-3 or TRBV12-4 with TRBJ2-1; 10 bases agree with TRBD2. The CDR3 runs 16 residues. Germline trimming cut 0 bases from V and 10 bases from J; bases unmatched to any gene: 9. DNA of the CDR3: TGTGCCAGCAGTTTAGCGTCCCTAGCGGGAGCAGAAGAGCAGTTCTTC. This translates into CASSLASLAGAEEQFF.

This clonotype has only a few counts. The chain recombines TRBV4-3 with TRBJ2-4; D gene ambiguous. Looked up from germline, CDR1 is LGHNA and CDR2 is YSLEER. The CDR3 length is 17 residues. Trimming pared 0 bases from V and 6 bases from J, leaving 18 bases between. This chain's CDR3 is CASSQEHTSPSGNIQYF. CDR3 sequence (DNA): TGCGCCAGCAGCCAAGAACACACCTCACCATCGGGAAACATTCAGTACTTC.

This clonotype came up a few times. The chain uses TRBV5-1 and TRBJ1-6; D is unclear. CDR3 length: 17 amino acids. The germline V gene has CDR1 SGHRS and CDR2 YFSETQ. The V end was cut by 0 bases, the J end by 0 bases, with 10 bases between. The CDR3 nucleotides are TGCGCCAGCAGCTTGGCCTATGGAGGCTCCTATAATTCACCCCTCCACTTT. Its translation is CASSLAYGGSYNSPLHF.

The V call is TRBV29-1, the J call TRBJ2-5; D is ambiguous. Germline V gene sequence: CDR1 SQVTM, CDR2 ANQGSEA. CDR3 length equals 11 residues. CDR3 protein: CSSRQQETQYF. CDR3 nucleotides: TGCAGTAGTAGGCAACAAGAGACCCAGTACTTC.

The sample holds a few counts of this clonotype. The genes are TRBV18 and TRBJ2-6; 10 bases fit TRBD1. The CDR3 runs to 20 residues. CDR1 and CDR2 from the germline V gene are KGHSH and LQKENI. The V segment lost 2 bases and the J segment 0 bases; nucleotides outside the gene matches: 10. The CDR3 DNA reads TGTGCCAGCTCACCAATATCCGTTCGACAGGGGGCCTCTGGGGCCAACGTCCTGACTTTC. It encodes CASSPISVRQGASGANVLTF.

A few counts support this clonotype. The chain combines TRBV27 with TRBJ2-2; D is unclear. V was pared by 3 bases and J by 6 bases, with 11 bases between. The CDR3 is made up of 14 amino acids. Germline lookup yields CDR1 MNHEY and CDR2 SMNVEV (reference sequence). CDR3 DNA: TGTGCCAGCAGTTTGCGCTGGGTAGCCGGGGAGCTGTTTTTT. Its translation is CASSLRWVAGELFF.

The chain combines TRBV4-3 with TRBJ1-1, with D perhaps TRBD1 (6 bases). The CDR3 has 17 residues. Looked up from germline, CDR1 is LGHNA and CDR2 is YSLEER. Between the trimmed V and J ends, which lost 1 base and 2 bases, there was a span of 17 bases. CDR3 sequence: CASSQAITGWDNTEAFF. The CDR3 bases are TGCGCCAGCAGCCAAGCGATAACAGGGTGGGACAACACTGAAGCTTTCTTT.